Each of the 31 T cell receptor beta chains below was sequenced from the same sample in a study of shared clonotypes between healthy human individuals. Produced via immunoSEQ multiplex PCR; TCRdb's table is partial and in-frame only. Here the sample spans about half a million clones, around four fifths being singletons. Sequencing used PBMCs. These receptors all stem from a woman in her thirties or forties in good health. Some clones in this sample may be carry-over from other donors' samples.

The gene calls are TRBV19 and TRBJ2-7; TRBD1 is a possible D gene (5 bases). Germline V gene data show CDR1 as LNHDA and CDR2 as SQIVND (reference sequence). V lost 2 bases and J 3 bases, leaving 11 bases between the germline ends. This CDR3 has 14 residues. DNA for the CDR3: TGTGCCAGTAGTATACAGGGATTAAACTACGAGCAGTACTTC. It codes for CASSIQGLNYEQYF.

V gene TRBV9 combines with J gene TRBJ1-5; 7 bases are shared with TRBD1. This CDR3 comprises 15 residues. V dropped 4 bases and J dropped 6; count of bases not matched to a gene: 10. Germline V gene lookup returns CDR1 SGDLS and CDR2 YYNGEE. The CDR3 DNA reads TGTGCCAGCAGCCGAGGGACAGCCCCCGGTCAGCCCCAGCATTTT. The encoded protein is CASSRGTAPGQPQHF.

The J gene is TRBJ2-3, the V gene TRBV5-1; 8 bases map to TRBD2. The CDR3 contains 16 residues. Losses at the gene ends were 4 bases for V and 1 base for J; bases not matched to a gene: 8. The germline gives CDR1 SGHRS, CDR2 YFSETQ. DNA for the CDR3: TGCGCCAGCAGCCGCCTGACTAGCGCCCGCACAGATACGCAGTATTTT. This translates into CASSRLTSARTDTQYF.

This clone came up once. The genes are TRBV5-6 and TRBJ2-7; D gene ambiguous. This CDR3 has 16 amino acids. V was trimmed by 0 bases and J by 0 bases, leaving 13 bases between them. CDR1 SGHDT and CDR2 YYEEEE come from the germline V gene. The CDR3 loop reads CASSLAPAKYSYEQYF. Written as DNA, the CDR3 is TGTGCCAGCAGCTTGGCCCCCGCCAAGTACTCCTACGAGCAGTACTTC.

The J gene is TRBJ2-5, the V gene TRBV7-6; D gene unclear. The germline V gene has CDR1 SGHVS and CDR2 FNYEAQ. V was trimmed by 1 base and J by 5 bases, leaving 11 bases between them. CDR3 length: 14 residues. The CDR3 here is CASSLGFGMETQYF. DNA of the CDR3: TGTGCCAGCAGCTTAGGTTTCGGCATGGAGACCCAGTACTTC.

The chain employs TRBV19 and TRBJ2-7; TRBD1 matches 8 bases. The CDR3 has 15 amino acids. Germline assignment: CDR1 LNHDA and CDR2 SQIVND (reference sequence). J was trimmed by 3 bases and V by 1 base; bases with no gene match: 5. The CDR3 DNA sequence: TGTGCCAGTAGTATAGTGCCAGGGGGCAGCTACGAGCAGTACTTC. Encoded protein: CASSIVPGGSYEQYF.

This clone was picked up a small number of times. V usage is TRBV19 and J usage is TRBJ1-4; D ambiguous. This CDR3 is built from 14 residues. Trimming removed 10 bases from V and 0 bases from J, with 12 bases in between. Germline V gene lookup returns CDR1 LNHDA and CDR2 SQIVND (reference sequence). Written as DNA, the CDR3 is TGTGCCACTAAGATAATCTCAACTAATGAAAAACTGTTTTTT. Amino acids: CATKIISTNEKLFF.

This rearrangement joins TRBV11-2 to TRBJ2-7; 11 bases are a match to TRBD2. The germline V gene encodes CDR1 SGHAT and CDR2 FQNNGV. The CDR3 has 15 residues. The trim removed 3 bases at V and 4 bases at J, leaving 5 bases unmatched. The CDR3 nucleotides are TGTGCCAGCAGCTTGGCCCTAGCGGGGGGTTACGAGCAGTACTTC. Translation gives CASSLALAGGYEQYF.

This clone was counted between two and nine times. The rearrangement joins TRBV27 to TRBJ2-1, with TRBD2 as a possible D gene (5 bases). The CDR3 runs 16 residues. CDR1 MNHEY and CDR2 SMNVEV come from the germline V gene (reference sequence). V gave up 5 bases and J gave up 0 bases, with 14 bases separating them. CDR3 in DNA: TGTGCCAGCAGTCCCCCCGCGGGTGGCTCCTACAATGAGCAGTTCTTC. It translates to CASSPPAGGSYNEQFF.

The CDR3 bases are TGCGCCAGCAGCTCAAACCTGGATACGCAGTATTTT. The encoded protein is CASSSNLDTQYF. This chain joins TRBV5-1 and TRBJ2-3, with no clear D. Germline CDR1 reads SGHRS; CDR2 reads YFSETQ. The CDR3 contains 12 residues. Trimming left V 3 bases short and J 6 bases short, with 8 bases between.

The DNA of the CDR3 is TGTGCCAGCAGTTTTGTTGGGACAGGGATGGCAGATACGCAGTATTTT. Translation gives CASSFVGTGMADTQYF. V usage is TRBV27 and J usage is TRBJ2-3, with 9 bases identical to TRBD1. CDR1 is MNHEY, CDR2 SMNVEV, per germline (reference sequence). V was clipped by 3 bases and J by 4 bases; unmatched bases: 8. This CDR3 has 16 residues.

This chain links TRBV18 with TRBJ2-5; no definite D call. CDR1 and CDR2 (germline): KGHSH, LQKENI. The CDR3 is 14 residues long. Trimming shortened V by 3 bases and J by 4 bases, and 12 bases separated the two germline ends. This CDR3 reads CASSPGTSGETQYF. The CDR3 DNA reads TGTGCCAGCTCACCGGGCACAAGTGGAGAGACCCAGTACTTC. The full variable domain, its missing parts supplied by reference TRBV18 and TRBJ2-5, is NAGVMQNPRHLVRRRGQEARLRCSPMKGHSHVYWYRQLPEEGLKFMVYLQKENIIDESGMPKERFSAEFPKEGPSILRIQQVVRGDSAAYFCASSPGTSGETQYFGPGTRLLVL.

This clone appeared once. The chain is built from TRBV5-4 and TRBJ2-2; 9 nucleotides match TRBD2. V was pared by 2 bases and J by 0 bases, with 5 bases of the junction left unmatched. The CDR3 is 17 amino acids. Germline assignment: CDR1 SGHNT and CDR2 YYREEE (reference sequence). The CDR3 DNA is TGTGCCAGCAGCTTTAGAGCGGGAGGTTCGAACACCGGGGAGCTGTTTTTT. This codes for CASSFRAGGSNTGELFF.

This clone was seen more than once but under ten times. This rearrangement joins TRBV7-2 to TRBJ1-2; 9 nucleotides match TRBD1. The germline gives CDR1 SGHTA, CDR2 FQGNSA. J gave up 0 bases and V 5 bases, and 16 bases lay outside the gene matches. The CDR3 runs 19 residues. CDR3 nucleotide sequence: TGTGCCAGCAGCCCTCGGGACAGGGCCACCCAACACCCTAACTATGGCTACACCTTC. Amino acid sequence: CASSPRDRATQHPNYGYTF.

This chain joins TRBV28 and TRBJ2-5; D not resolved. The J call may not be correct, given that the DNA end is closer to TRBJ2-7. The CDR3 sequence is 14 residues long. CDR1 and CDR2 from the germline V gene are MDHEN and SYDVKM. The CDR3 DNA follows: TGTGCCAGCCGCAGCAGGACCTCCCTGGGCGAGCAGTACTTC. Amino acid sequence: CASRSRTSLGEQYF.

V is TRBV10-2 and J is TRBJ2-1; 7 nucleotides align to TRBD2. Trimming cost V 0 bases and J 6 bases; bases outside gene matches: 5. Germline V gene sequence: CDR1 WSHSY, CDR2 SAAADI. The CDR3 contains 15 residues. The CDR3 DNA sequence: TGCGCCAGCAGTGAGTCGAGAGCGGGACTCAATGAGCAGTTCTTC. It translates to CASSESRAGLNEQFF.

J is TRBJ1-4 and V is TRBV6-1; D perhaps matches TRBD1 (6 bases). The CDR3 is made up of 14 amino acids. Germline-derived CDR1 and CDR2 are MNHNS and SASEGT. V lost 6 bases and J lost 3, with 11 bases in between. CDR3 bases: TGTGCCAGCAGCACAGGGTCCGCTAATGAAAAACTGTTTTTT. This encodes CASSTGSANEKLFF.

This rearrangement joins TRBV14 to TRBJ2-7; 7 bases match TRBD2. This CDR3 spans 15 amino acids. Germline CDR1 reads SGHDN; CDR2 reads FVKESK. Losses at the gene ends were 2 bases for V and 3 bases for J; bases not matched to a gene: 7. CDR3 nucleotide sequence: TGTGCCAGCAGCCAACTGGGGGGGATGGGCTACGAGCAGTACTTC. Its protein is CASSQLGGMGYEQYF.

The genes are TRBV7-2 and TRBJ2-3; D might be TRBD2 (6 bases). Trimming took 5 bases from V and 2 from J, leaving 8 bases between them. The CDR3 consists of 13 residues. Germline V gene data show CDR1 as SGHTA and CDR2 as FQGNSA. The CDR3 DNA follows: TGTGCCAGCAGCACGGACTACACAGATACGCAGTATTTT. Translation: CASSTDYTDTQYF.

The rearrangement joins TRBV28 to TRBJ2-5; 8 bases map to TRBD2. The CDR3 extends over 14 amino acids. Trimming took 7 bases from V and 4 from J; bases not matched to a gene: 8. Per the germline V gene, CDR1 is MDHEN and CDR2 is SYDVKM. In nucleotides, the CDR3 is TGTGCCAGCAATCGACCCGGGGGGGGAGAGACCCAGTACTTC. The encoded protein is CASNRPGGGETQYF.

The CDR3 region is CAISAGLESEQYF. Written as DNA, the CDR3 is TGTGCCATCAGTGCGGGCCTAGAGAGCGAGCAGTACTTC. The chain carries TRBV10-3 and TRBJ2-7, with D unclear. V lost 4 bases to trimming and J lost 6 bases, with 13 bases between them. Germline V gene data show CDR1 as ENHRY and CDR2 as SYGVKD. The CDR3 is 13 amino acids.

J is TRBJ2-3 and V is TRBV18; unclear D gene. The ends were cut back, 6 bases at V and 5 bases at J, with 9 bases in the middle. Germline-derived CDR1 and CDR2 are KGHSH and LQKENI. This CDR3 is 12 amino acids long. CDR3 bases: TGTGCCAGCTCGCCTGAATTAGATACGCAGTATTTT. Protein: CASSPELDTQYF.

The V call is TRBV6-4, the J call TRBJ2-3; TRBD2 matches at 8 bases. This CDR3 has 15 amino acids. V lost 3 bases, J lost 2 bases, and 4 bases stayed unmatched. CDR1 is MRHNA, CDR2 SNTAGT, per germline. The CDR3 is CASSEGAGVTDTQYF. CDR3 DNA: TGTGCCAGCAGTGAAGGAGCGGGGGTCACAGATACGCAGTATTTT.

The chain combines TRBV9 with TRBJ1-1; a possible D gene is TRBD1 (5 bases). CDR1 is SGDLS and CDR2 is YYNGEE in the germline V gene. The CDR3 covers 16 residues. V dropped 0 bases and J dropped 4 bases, with 16 bases sitting between them. For the CDR3, the DNA is TGTGCCAGCAGCGTAGGGGACCCCTCCGGGCGCACTGAAGCTTTCTTT. Encoded protein: CASSVGDPSGRTEAFF.

The chain links TRBV5-4 to TRBJ1-4; D is ambiguous. Germline V lookup: CDR1 SGHNT, CDR2 YYREEE (reference sequence). V was pared by 4 bases and J by 5 bases, with 12 bases between. The length of the CDR3 is 14 residues. In nucleotides, the CDR3 is TGTGCCAGCAGCCCCTCGGTAGCAAATGAAAAACTGTTTTTT. This sequence encodes CASSPSVANEKLFF.

As DNA, the CDR3 is TGTGCCAGCAGCTCTGGCCTTGCCAGCTACAACACCGGGGAGCTGTTTTTT. Encoded protein: CASSSGLASYNTGELFF. This rearrangement joins TRBV5-4 to TRBJ2-2; unclear D gene. Trimming took 3 bases from V and 2 from J, leaving 17 bases between them. Looked up from germline, CDR1 is SGHNT and CDR2 is YYREEE (reference sequence). The CDR3 totals 17 residues.

A word on this clone: The sample carries other DNA sequences with the same CDR3. The CDR3 sequence: CSVETGYNEQFF. The CDR3 DNA reads TGCAGCGTTGAAACGGGCTACAATGAGCAGTTCTTC. The J gene is TRBJ2-1, the V gene TRBV29-1, with D uncertain. Germline-derived CDR1 and CDR2 are SQVTM and ANQGSEA. This CDR3 comprises 12 residues. With 2 bases removed from V and 3 bases from J, the gap between germline ends came to 5 bases.

The chain carries TRBV4-1 and TRBJ2-4; D is perhaps TRBD2 (6 bases). Trimming took 1 base from V and 6 from J, leaving 16 bases between them. This CDR3 comprises 16 residues. Germline lookup yields CDR1 MGHRA and CDR2 YSYEKL. The CDR3 loop reads CASSQGIARRGNIQYF. The CDR3 DNA reads as TGCGCCAGCAGCCAAGGCATCGCCAGGAGGGGAAACATTCAGTACTTC.

As to this clone: The same CDR3 arises from other DNA sequences in this sample as well. The rearrangement links TRBV30 to TRBJ2-5; no clear D. Germline lookup yields CDR1 GTSNPN and CDR2 SVGIG (reference sequence). Trimming cost V 2 bases and J 5 bases, with 6 bases left between them. The CDR3 spans 11 residues. CDR3 residues: CAWSSGETQYF. The CDR3, as DNA: TGTGCCTGGAGTTCCGGGGAGACCCAGTACTTC.

As concerns this clone: One junction end does not reproduce the germline sequence, and a read error may be involved. This sequence joins TRBV28 and TRBJ2-7; the D gene is possibly TRBD1 (6 bases). CDR3 length: 15 residues. The germline CDR1 and CDR2 sequences are MDHEN and SYDVKM. The chain's CDR3 is CASSLDQGPRYGQYF. The CDR3 region has the DNA TGTGCCAGCAGTTTAGATCAGGGGCCACGTTACGGGCAGTACTTC.

This clone has a handful of counts. This chain connects TRBV11-2 to TRBJ2-3; possibly TRBD2 for D (5 bases). The length of the CDR3 is 13 residues. V was trimmed by 5 bases and J by 5 bases, leaving 11 bases between them. Germline loops: CDR1 SGHAT, CDR2 FQNNGV. The CDR3 loop is CASSRDRQDTQYF. In DNA form, the CDR3 reads TGTGCCAGCAGCCGGGATCGCCAAGATACGCAGTATTTT.